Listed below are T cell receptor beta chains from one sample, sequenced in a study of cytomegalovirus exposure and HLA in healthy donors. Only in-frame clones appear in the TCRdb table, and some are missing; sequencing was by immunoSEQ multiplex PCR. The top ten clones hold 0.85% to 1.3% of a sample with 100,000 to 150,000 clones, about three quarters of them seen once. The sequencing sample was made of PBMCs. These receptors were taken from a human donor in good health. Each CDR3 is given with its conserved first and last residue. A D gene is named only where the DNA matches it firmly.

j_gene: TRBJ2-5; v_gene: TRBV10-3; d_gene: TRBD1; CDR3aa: CAISTTGVQTQYF
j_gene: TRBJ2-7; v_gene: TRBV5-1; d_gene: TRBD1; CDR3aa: CASSSIRGQGPYEQYF
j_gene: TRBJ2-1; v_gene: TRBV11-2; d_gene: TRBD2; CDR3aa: CAITPSGGIRNEQFF
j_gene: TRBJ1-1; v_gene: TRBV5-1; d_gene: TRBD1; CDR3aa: CASSLGTANEAFF
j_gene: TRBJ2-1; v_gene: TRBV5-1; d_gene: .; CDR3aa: CASNNGGGDMMGEQFF
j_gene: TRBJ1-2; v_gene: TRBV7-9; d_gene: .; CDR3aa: CASSRGLTSEGYTF
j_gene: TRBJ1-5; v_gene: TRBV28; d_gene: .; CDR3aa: CASRTSSGTLGQPQHF
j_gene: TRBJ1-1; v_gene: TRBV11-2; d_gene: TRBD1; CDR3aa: CASSLGQGSTEAFF
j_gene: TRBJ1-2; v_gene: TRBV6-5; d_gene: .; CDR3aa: CASSYGQNYGYTF
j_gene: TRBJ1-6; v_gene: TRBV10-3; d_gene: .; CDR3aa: CAISRDMSSYNSPLHF
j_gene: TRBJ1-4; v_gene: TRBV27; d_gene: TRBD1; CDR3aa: CASSLLGTADEKLFF
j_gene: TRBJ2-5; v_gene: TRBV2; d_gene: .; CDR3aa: CATQGGRETQYF
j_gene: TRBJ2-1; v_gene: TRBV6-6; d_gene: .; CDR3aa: CASSYAAGVYNEQFF
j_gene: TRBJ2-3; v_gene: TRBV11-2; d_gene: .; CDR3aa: CASSLEVPGYRFTDTQYF
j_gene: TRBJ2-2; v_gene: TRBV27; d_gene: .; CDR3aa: CASSFSTGELFF
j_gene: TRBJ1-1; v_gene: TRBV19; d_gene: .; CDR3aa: CASRGQTEAFF
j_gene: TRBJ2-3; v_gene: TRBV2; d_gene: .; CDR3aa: CASSDSATQGGDTDTQYF
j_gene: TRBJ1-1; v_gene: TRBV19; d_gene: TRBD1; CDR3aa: CASSDGTALPEAFF
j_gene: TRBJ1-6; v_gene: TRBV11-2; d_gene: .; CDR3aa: CASSPAGSGNSPLHF
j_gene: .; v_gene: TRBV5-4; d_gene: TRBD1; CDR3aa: CASSYAGQASYEQYF
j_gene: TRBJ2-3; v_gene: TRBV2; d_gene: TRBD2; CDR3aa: CASSSPPGTSGTDTQYF
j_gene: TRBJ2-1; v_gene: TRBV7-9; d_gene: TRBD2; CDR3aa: CASSTGTSGEQFF
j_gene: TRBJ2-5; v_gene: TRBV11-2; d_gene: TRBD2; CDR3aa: CASSLGGGQESQYF
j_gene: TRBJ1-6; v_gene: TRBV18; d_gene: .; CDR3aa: CASSPSTYSSYNSPLHF
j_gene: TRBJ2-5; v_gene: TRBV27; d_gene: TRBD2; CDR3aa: CASSLGPGTSDQETQYF
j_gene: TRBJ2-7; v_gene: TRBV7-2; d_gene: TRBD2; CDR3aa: CASSQGLGGYEQYF
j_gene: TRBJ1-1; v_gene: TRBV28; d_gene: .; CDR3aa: CASSETGWGTEAFF
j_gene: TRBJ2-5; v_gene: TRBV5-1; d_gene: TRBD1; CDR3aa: CASSLALTTGAGETQYF
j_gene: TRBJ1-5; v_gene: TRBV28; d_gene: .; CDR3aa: CASSLGPLDDTQPQHF
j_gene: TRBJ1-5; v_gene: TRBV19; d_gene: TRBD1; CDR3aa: CASREGQLSNQPQHF
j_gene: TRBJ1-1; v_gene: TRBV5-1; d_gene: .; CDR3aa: CASSLGREAEAFF
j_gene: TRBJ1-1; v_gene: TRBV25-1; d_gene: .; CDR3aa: CASSSGGGAEAFF
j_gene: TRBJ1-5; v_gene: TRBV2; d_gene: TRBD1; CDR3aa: CASRELGQRYQPQHF
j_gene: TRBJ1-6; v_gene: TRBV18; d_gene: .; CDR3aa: CASSPRGLRESPLHF
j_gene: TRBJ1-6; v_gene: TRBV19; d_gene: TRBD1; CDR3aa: CAWADRDNSPLHF
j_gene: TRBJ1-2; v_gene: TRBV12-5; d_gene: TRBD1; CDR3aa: CASGVSKIGQDKNYGYTF
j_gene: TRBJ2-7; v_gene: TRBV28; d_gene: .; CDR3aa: CASSLFGGSYEQYF
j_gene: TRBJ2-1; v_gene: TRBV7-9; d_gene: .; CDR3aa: CASSSDDRDYNEQFF
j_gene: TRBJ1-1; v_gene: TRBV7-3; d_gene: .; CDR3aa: CASSSQMNTEAFF
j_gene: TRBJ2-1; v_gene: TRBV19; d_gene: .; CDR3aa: CASSIGFRSSYNEQFF
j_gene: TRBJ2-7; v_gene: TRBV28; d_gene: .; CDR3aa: CASSLRSPGERYEQYF
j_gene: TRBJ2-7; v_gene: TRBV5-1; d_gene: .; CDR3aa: CASSPGRVPLGEQYF
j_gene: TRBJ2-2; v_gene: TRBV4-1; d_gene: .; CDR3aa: CASSQGTGTGELFF
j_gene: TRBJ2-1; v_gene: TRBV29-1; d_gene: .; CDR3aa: CSVVEADSSYNEQFF
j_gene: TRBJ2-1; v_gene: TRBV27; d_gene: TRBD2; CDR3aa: CASSPGLAGDEQFF
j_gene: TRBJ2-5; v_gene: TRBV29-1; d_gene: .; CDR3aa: CSVNQGNQETQYF
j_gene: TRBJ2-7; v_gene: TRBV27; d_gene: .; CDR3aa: CASSPSYEQYF
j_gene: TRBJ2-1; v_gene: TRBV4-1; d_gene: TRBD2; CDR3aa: CASKSHVGTSLNEQFF
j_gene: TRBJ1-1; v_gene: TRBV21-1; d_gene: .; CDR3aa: CASSTPASRLKAFF
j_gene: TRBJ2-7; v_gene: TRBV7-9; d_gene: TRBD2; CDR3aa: CASRISGGASYEQYF
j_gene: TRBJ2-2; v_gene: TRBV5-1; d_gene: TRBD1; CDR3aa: CASSLGSQGVTGELFF
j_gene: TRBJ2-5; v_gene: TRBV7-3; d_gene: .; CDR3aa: CASSLSGEETQYF
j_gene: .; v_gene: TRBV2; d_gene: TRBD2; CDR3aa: CASSERLAGAHYASYEQYF